These 10 T cell receptor beta chains were sequenced from one sample in a study of STAT5B mutations in CD4+ large granular lymphocyte leukemia. The method was immunoSEQ multiplex PCR; TCRdb's version includes in-frame clones alone and lacks a portion of them. The sample carries 30,000 to 40,000 clones, approximately 90% recorded once. The specimen sequenced was CD4+ T cells from blood buffy coats. The source is a human donor in good health.

The V and J genes are TRBV4-1 and TRBJ2-5, with 10 nucleotides matching TRBD2. Germline CDR1 is MGHRA and CDR2 is YSYEKL. The junction had 9 bases not matched to a gene; V was cut back by 2 bases and J by 6 bases. This CDR3 contains 16 residues. The CDR3 nucleotides are TGCGCCAGCAGCCAAACCAAACTAGCGGGGAGACAGACCCAGTACTTC. Amino acids: CASSQTKLAGRQTQYF.

The count of this clone is one. The chain has TRBV10-1 and TRBJ2-1; a weak D match, TRBD1 (6 bases). CDR3 length: 14 amino acids. CDR1 WNHNN and CDR2 SYGVQD come from the germline V gene (reference sequence). V was clipped by 5 bases and J by 9 bases, with 17 bases between them. The CDR3 reads CASSLRQATGEQFF. The CDR3 nucleotides are TGCGCCAGCAGTCTCCGACAGGCCACGGGTGAGCAGTTCTTC.

The CDR3 DNA sequence: TGTGCCAGCTCACCAGGAGAGACTAGCGGGGCCCAGTACTTC. Its protein product is CASSPGETSGAQYF. The chain carries TRBV18 and TRBJ2-5, with 11 bases matching TRBD2. This CDR3 is built from 14 residues. V lost 2 bases and J lost 9; bases outside the gene matches: 5. Germline V CDR1 and CDR2: KGHSH, LQKENI.

The chain couples TRBV7-9 to TRBJ1-2; D call uncertain. The V end lost 3 bases, the J end lost 8 bases, and 13 bases lay between the germline ends. Germline CDR1 SEHNR, CDR2 FQNEAQ (reference sequence). This CDR3 has 13 residues. The chain's CDR3 is CASSLVGTGGYTF. The DNA for the CDR3 is TGTGCCAGCAGCTTGGTGGGAACCGGAGGCTACACCTTC.

V is TRBV19 and J is TRBJ2-7; 7 bases map to TRBD1. V dropped 10 bases and J dropped 2; count of bases not matched to a gene: 5. In germline, CDR1 is LNHDA, CDR2 SQIVND (reference sequence). The CDR3 is 12 amino acids. The CDR3 sequence: CATTGRAYEQYF. In DNA, the CDR3 is TGTGCCACGACAGGGAGAGCCTACGAGCAGTACTTC.

The V gene is TRBV4-1, the J gene TRBJ2-7; D gene unclear. CDR3 length: 16 residues. Germline assignment: CDR1 MGHRA and CDR2 YSYEKL. Trimming cost V 2 bases and J 6 bases, with 20 bases left between them. This CDR3 is CASSQSRTTADPEQYF. The DNA for the CDR3 is TGCGCCAGCAGCCAATCACGTACCACCGCGGACCCCGAGCAGTACTTC.

The gene calls are TRBV5-1 and TRBJ2-5; the match to TRBD2 covers 8 bases. The V gene end was trimmed by 1 base and the J gene end by 5 bases; junction bases not matched to a gene: 1. CDR1 and CDR2 (germline): SGHRS, YFSETQ. The CDR3 is made up of 13 amino acids. CDR3 protein: CASSLPSGETQYF. DNA for the CDR3: TGCGCCAGCAGCTTGCCTAGCGGGGAGACCCAGTACTTC. Drawing the rest from reference TRBV5-1 and TRBJ2-5, the complete variable domain is KAGVTQTPRYLIKTRGQQVTLSCSPISGHRSVSWYQQTPGQGLQFLFEYFSETQRNKGNFPGRFSGRQFSNSRSEMNVSTLELGDSALYLCASSLPSGETQYFGPGTRLLVL.

The chain is built from TRBV9 and TRBJ2-5; 7 bases fit TRBD1. The J segment lost 3 bases and the V segment lost 3 bases, leaving 2 bases of the junction unmatched. The CDR3 has 13 residues. The germline CDR1 and CDR2 sequences are SGDLS and YYNGEE. The chain's CDR3 is CASSGGQKETQYF. CDR3 nucleotides: TGTGCCAGCAGCGGGGGACAGAAAGAGACCCAGTACTTC.

This clone was seen only a few times. The CDR3 DNA reads TGTGCCAGCACCGAGGGGGCGTTTTCGGGCTATGGCTACACCTTC. Its protein product is CASTEGAFSGYGYTF. This chain uses TRBV6-6 with TRBJ1-2; 7 bases match TRBD1. V dropped 7 bases and J dropped 4; count of bases not matched to a gene: 12. This CDR3 is built from 15 residues. Germline V CDR1 and CDR2: MNHNY, SVGAGI (reference sequence).

CDR3 sequence: CAIKGTLRVGANVLTF. The CDR3 nucleotides are TGTGCCATCAAAGGGACACTCAGGGTTGGGGCCAACGTCCTGACTTTC. The rearrangement links TRBV10-3 to TRBJ2-6, with a tentative D call TRBD1 (6 bases). CDR1 and CDR2 from the germline V gene are ENHRY and SYGVKD. CDR3 length equals 16 residues. V lost 7 bases to trimming and J lost 3 bases, with 16 bases between them.